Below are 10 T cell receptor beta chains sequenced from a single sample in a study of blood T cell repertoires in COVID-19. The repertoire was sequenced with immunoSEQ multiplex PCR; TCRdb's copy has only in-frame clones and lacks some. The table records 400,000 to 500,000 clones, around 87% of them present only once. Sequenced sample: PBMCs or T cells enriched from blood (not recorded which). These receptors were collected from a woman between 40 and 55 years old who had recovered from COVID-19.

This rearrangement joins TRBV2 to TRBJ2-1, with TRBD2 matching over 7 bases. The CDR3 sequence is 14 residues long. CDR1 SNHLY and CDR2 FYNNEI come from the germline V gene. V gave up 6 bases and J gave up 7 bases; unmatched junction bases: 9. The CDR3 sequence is CASRGEGLNNEQFF. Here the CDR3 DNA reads TGTGCCAGCAGGGGGGAGGGCCTTAATAATGAGCAGTTCTTC.

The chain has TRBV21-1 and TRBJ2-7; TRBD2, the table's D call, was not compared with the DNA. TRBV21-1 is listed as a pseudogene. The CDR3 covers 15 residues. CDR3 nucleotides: TGTGCCAGCAGCAAAGCGGCGGGGGACGGATACGAGCAGTACTTC. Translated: CASSKAAGDGYEQYF.

Here the CDR3 DNA reads TGTGCCAGCAGTCCCCGCGGCCTTATCTACGAGCAGTACTTC. As protein: CASSPRGLIYEQYF. This rearrangement joins TRBV6-2 or TRBV6-3 to TRBJ2-7; no firm D call. The CDR3 loop spans 14 amino acids. The germline gives CDR1 MNHEY, CDR2 SVGEGT. Trimming left V 5 bases short and J 3 bases short, with 14 bases between.

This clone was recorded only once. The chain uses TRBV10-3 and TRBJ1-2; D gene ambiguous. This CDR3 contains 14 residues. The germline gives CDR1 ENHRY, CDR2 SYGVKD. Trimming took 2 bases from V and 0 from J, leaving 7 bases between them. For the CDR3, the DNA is TGTGCCATCAGTGAGACCGGAGCTAACTATGGCTACACCTTC. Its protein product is CAISETGANYGYTF.

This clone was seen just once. CDR3 amino acids: CASSLQGAEKLFF. The CDR3 coding sequence is TGTGCCAGCAGTCTACAGGGGGCCGAAAAACTGTTTTTT. The chain couples TRBV6-5 to TRBJ1-4; TRBD1 aligns across 9 bases. J was trimmed by 8 bases and V by 5 bases; bases with no gene match: 3. This CDR3 has 13 amino acids. CDR1 is MNHEY and CDR2 is SVGAGI in the germline V gene.

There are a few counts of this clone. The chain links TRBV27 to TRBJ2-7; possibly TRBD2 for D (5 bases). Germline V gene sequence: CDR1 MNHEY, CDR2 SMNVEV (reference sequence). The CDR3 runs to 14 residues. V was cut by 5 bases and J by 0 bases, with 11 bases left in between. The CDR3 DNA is TGTGCCAGCAGTCCCTTGGCGGGCTCCTACGAGCAGTACTTC. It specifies CASSPLAGSYEQYF.

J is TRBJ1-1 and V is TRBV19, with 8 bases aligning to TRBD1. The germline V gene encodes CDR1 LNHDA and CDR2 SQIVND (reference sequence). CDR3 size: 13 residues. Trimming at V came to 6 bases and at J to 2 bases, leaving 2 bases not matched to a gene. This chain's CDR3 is CASRGQANTEAFF. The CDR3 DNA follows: TGTGCCAGTAGGGGACAGGCCAACACTGAAGCTTTCTTT. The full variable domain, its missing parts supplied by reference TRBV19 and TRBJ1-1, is DGGITQSPKYLFRKEGQNVTLSCEQNLNHDAMYWYRQDPGQGLRLIYYSQIVNDFQKGDIAEGYSVSREKKESFPLTVTSAQKNPTAFYLCASRGQANTEAFFGQGTRLTVV.

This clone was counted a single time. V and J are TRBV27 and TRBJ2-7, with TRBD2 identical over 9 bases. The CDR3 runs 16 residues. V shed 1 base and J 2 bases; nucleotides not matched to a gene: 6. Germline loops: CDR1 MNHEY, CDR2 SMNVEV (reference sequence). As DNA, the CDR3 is TGTGCCAGCAGTTTATTAACAGCGGGAGGTGCCTACGAGCAGTACTTC. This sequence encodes CASSLLTAGGAYEQYF.

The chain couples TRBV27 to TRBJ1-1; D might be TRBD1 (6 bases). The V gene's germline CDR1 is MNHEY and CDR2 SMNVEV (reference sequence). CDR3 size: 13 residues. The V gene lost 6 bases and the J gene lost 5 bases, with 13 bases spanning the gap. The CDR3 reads CASSLGARTEAFF. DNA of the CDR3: TGTGCCAGCAGCCTGGGGGCAAGGACTGAAGCTTTCTTT.

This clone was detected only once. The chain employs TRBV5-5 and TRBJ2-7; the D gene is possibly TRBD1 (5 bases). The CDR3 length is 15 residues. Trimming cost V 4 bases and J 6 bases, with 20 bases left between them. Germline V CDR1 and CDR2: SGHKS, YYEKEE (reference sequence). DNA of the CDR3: TGTGCCAGCAGCCCACCTCTAAGGGGTTATGGCGAGCAGTACTTC. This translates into CASSPPLRGYGEQYF.